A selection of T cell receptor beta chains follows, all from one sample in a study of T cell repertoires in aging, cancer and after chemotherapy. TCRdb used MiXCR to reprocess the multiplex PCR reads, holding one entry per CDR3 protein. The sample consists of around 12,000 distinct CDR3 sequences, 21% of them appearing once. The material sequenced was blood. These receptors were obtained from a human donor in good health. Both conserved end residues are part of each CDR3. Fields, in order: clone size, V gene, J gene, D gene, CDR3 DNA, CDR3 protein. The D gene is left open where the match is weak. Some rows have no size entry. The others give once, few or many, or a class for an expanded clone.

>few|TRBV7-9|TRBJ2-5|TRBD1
TGTGCCAGCAGCTCTCGGGACAGCCAAGAGACCCAGTACTTC
CASSSRDSQETQYF
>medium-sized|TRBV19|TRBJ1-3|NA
TGTGCCAGTAGTATGGGGACAATTCTAAACACCATATATTTT
CASSMGTILNTIYF
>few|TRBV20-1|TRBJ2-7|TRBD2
TGCAGTGCTAGGAGCGGGGGCTCAGATTTCTACGAGCAGTACTTC
CSARSGGSDFYEQYF
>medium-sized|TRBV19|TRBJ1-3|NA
TGTGCCAGTAGTACCCGGGCGAGCGCCTCTGGAAACACCATATATTTT
CASSTRASASGNTIYF
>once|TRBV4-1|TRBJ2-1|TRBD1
TGCGCCAGCAGCGGGGAGAGGGACAGGGCCTACAATGAGCAGTTCTTC
CASSGERDRAYNEQFF
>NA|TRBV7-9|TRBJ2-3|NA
TGTGCCAGCAGCTTAGCGGGGGTTCTCACAGATACGCAGTATTTT
CASSLAGVLTDTQYF
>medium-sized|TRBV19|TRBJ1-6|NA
TGTGCCAGTAGTATAGTCCTTGGACAGTCGGAGAATTCACCCCTCCACTTT
CASSIVLGQSENSPLHF
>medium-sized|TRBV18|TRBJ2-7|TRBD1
TGTGCCAGCTGGCCGGGACAGGGTTACGAGCAGTACTTC
CASWPGQGYEQYF
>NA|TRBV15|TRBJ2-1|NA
TGTGCCACCAGCAGAGAAAGGGGTGAGCAGTTCTTC
CATSRERGEQFF
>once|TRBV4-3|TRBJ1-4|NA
TGCGCCAGCAGCCAAGGTAGCTGGGCCAGTAATGAAAAACTGTTTTTT
CASSQGSWASNEKLFF
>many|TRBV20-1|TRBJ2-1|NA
TGCAGTGCTAAAGGGCTAGTCGGTTACAATGAGCAGTTCTTC
CSAKGLVGYNEQFF
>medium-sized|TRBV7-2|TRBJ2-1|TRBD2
TGTGCCAGCAGCTGGTACGGGAGGAGCTCCTACAATGAGCAGTTCTTC
CASSWYGRSSYNEQFF
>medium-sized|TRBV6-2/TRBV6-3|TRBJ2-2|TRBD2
TGTGCCAGCAGTTACGCCGGGACTAGCACCGGGGAGCTGTTTTTT
CASSYAGTSTGELFF
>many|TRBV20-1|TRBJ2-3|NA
TGCAGTGCTACCCGAACAGGAGGAGATACGCAGTATTTT
CSATRTGGDTQYF
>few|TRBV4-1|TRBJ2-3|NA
TGCGCCAGCAGCCAAGATCAGGTGGGGAGCACAGATACGCAGTATTTT
CASSQDQVGSTDTQYF
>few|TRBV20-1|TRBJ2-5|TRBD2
TGCAGTGCGCGACTAGCGGGACCCCAAGAGACCCAGTACTTC
CSARLAGPQETQYF